This is a list of T cell receptor beta chains from one sample in a study of cytomegalovirus exposure and HLA in healthy donors. Profiled with immunoSEQ multiplex PCR; TCRdb holds only in-frame clones, not every one. The sample consists of some 50,000 clones, 70% to 80% of them appearing once. Sequencing input: PBMCs. The source of these receptors is a man aged 25 to 40 in good health and CMV-seronegative. Both conserved end residues are part of each CDR3. The order of the fields is CDR3 DNA, CDR3 protein, clone size, V gene, J gene, D gene. A D gene is named only where the DNA matches it firmly. Clone size is not always given. Where it is, it says once, few, many or a class for expanded clones.

TGTGCCACCAGCAGAGAGATACCAACTATTCCGGGACAGGGGGCCGGGGAGCTGTTTTTT	CATSREIPTIPGQGAGELFF	NA	TRBV15	TRBJ2-2	TRBD1
TGTGCCAGCAGCGTAGGAGGGCTCAGCTATGGCTACACCTTC	CASSVGGLSYGYTF	NA	TRBV9	TRBJ1-2	NA
TGCGCCAGCAGCAGGGGACTAAACGCCGGGGAGCTGTTTTTT	CASSRGLNAGELFF	NA	TRBV5-1	TRBJ2-2	TRBD2
TGTGCCAGCAGTTACTCCGGGACAGCCCAGAATGAAAAACTGTTTTTT	CASSYSGTAQNEKLFF	few	TRBV6-5	TRBJ1-4	TRBD1
TGTGCCTGGAGTGTTCTAAGAAAGAGGTCCGGGGAGCTGTTTTTT	CAWSVLRKRSGELFF	once	TRBV30	TRBJ2-2	NA
TGCGCCAGCAGCCACCGGACTAGCGGGAGCCCCGGGGAGCTGTTTTTT	CASSHRTSGSPGELFF	NA	TRBV5-1	TRBJ2-2	TRBD2
TGTGCCAGCAGCCAGACCAGTTGGGCGGGAACGACAGATACGCAGTATTTT	CASSQTSWAGTTDTQYF	NA	TRBV11-2	TRBJ2-3	NA
TGTGCCGGGGCTACGACTAGCAATCAGCCCCAGCATTTT	CAGATTSNQPQHF	few	TRBV30	TRBJ1-5	NA
TGTGCCAGCGCCCGGGACAGGGATATCGCTGAAGCTTTCTTT	CASARDRDIAEAFF	NA	TRBV6-5	TRBJ1-1	TRBD1
TGCGCCAGCTTCCGAACCGGACTAGCGGGAGGGTCGCCCCACGGGGAGCTGTTTTTT	CASFRTGLAGGSPHGELFF	NA	TRBV23-1	TRBJ2-2	TRBD2
TGTGCCAGCAGCCTAGGACTAGCTGGAGCAGATACGCAGTATTTT	CASSLGLAGADTQYF	NA	TRBV5-8	TRBJ2-3	TRBD2
TGTGCCAGCTCAAAGGGACTAGCGGGCCTAAGCTCCTACGAGCAGTACTTC	CASSKGLAGLSSYEQYF	once	TRBV18	TRBJ2-7	TRBD2
TGTGCCAGCAGCCGAAGCGGGAGTGTCGCAGATACGCAGTATTTT	CASSRSGSVADTQYF	NA	TRBV6-1	TRBJ2-3	TRBD2
TGTGCCGGGGGACAGTCTCAATCTGGCTACACCTTC	CAGGQSQSGYTF	few	TRBV6-6	TRBJ1-2	TRBD1
TGTGCCAGCAGCTTTGGAGGGTTGGATGAGCAGTTCTTC	CASSFGGLDEQFF	NA	TRBV11-2	TRBJ2-1	NA
TGTGCCAGCAGCTTCAGGACAGCTAATGAAAAACTGTTTTTT	CASSFRTANEKLFF	few	TRBV5-5	TRBJ1-4	NA
TGTGCCAGCCGGGACAGGGGGCGGAACACTGAAGCTTTCTTT	CASRDRGRNTEAFF	NA	TRBV6-6	TRBJ1-1	TRBD1
TGTGCCAGCAGCTTAGGAGCGGGAGGTGAAGCTTTCTTT	CASSLGAGGEAFF	NA	TRBV7-9	TRBJ1-1	NA
TGTGCCAGTAGTATCGGCGGGCCTCGCGAGCAGTACTTC	CASSIGGPREQYF	once	TRBV19	TRBJ2-7	NA
TGTGCCAGCAGCGTAGTGGGAGCGGGAGGTGGGGAGACCCAGTACTTC	CASSVVGAGGGETQYF	NA	TRBV9	TRBJ2-5	TRBD2
TGTGCCAGCAGCCCAGGTCCCGGGACAGGGTACGGCTATGGCTACACCTTC	CASSPGPGTGYGYGYTF	NA	TRBV7-6	TRBJ1-2	TRBD1
TGCGCCAGCAGCTGGGTAGCGGGAAACTACAATGAGCAGTTCTTC	CASSWVAGNYNEQFF	NA	TRBV5-1	TRBJ2-1	TRBD2
TGTGCCAGCAGTTATGGACTAGCGGGACGCACCGGGGAGCTGTTTTTT	CASSYGLAGRTGELFF	NA	TRBV6-5	TRBJ2-2	TRBD2
TGCAGCGTTGCGGGTGGCAGATCCTACGAGCAGTACTTC	CSVAGGRSYEQYF	NA	TRBV29-1	TRBJ2-7	NA
TGTGCCAGCAGCTTTCACAAACCCTACGAGCAGTACTTC	CASSFHKPYEQYF	once	TRBV7-9	TRBJ2-7	NA
TGCGCCAGCAGCCAGGGAGGGGTATTCTCCGGACCACTCTACGAGCAGTACTTC	CASSQGGVFSGPLYEQYF	NA	TRBV4-1	TRBJ2-7	TRBD2
TGTGCCTGGAGATTGGAGAGAAACTATGGCTACACCTTC	CAWRLERNYGYTF	NA	TRBV30	TRBJ1-2	NA
TGCAGCGTTGTGGTGGGCAGGGATGAGCAGTTCTTC	CSVVVGRDEQFF	NA	TRBV29-1	TRBJ2-1	NA
TGTGCCAGCAGTTACTTGGGACAGGGGGCTGGGGGCTACACCTTC	CASSYLGQGAGGYTF	once	TRBV6-5	TRBJ1-2	TRBD1
TGTGCCAGCAGCGCGGGACTAGCGGGAAGCTCCTACAATGAGCAGTTCTTC	CASSAGLAGSSYNEQFF	NA	TRBV21-1	TRBJ2-1	NA
TGCGCCAGCAGCCAAGTACGGACAGCTGGAAACACCATATATTTT	CASSQVRTAGNTIYF	NA	TRBV4-1	TRBJ1-3	NA
TGTGCCAGCAGCGTATCCGGGACAGGGGGGGAAAAACTGTTTTTT	CASSVSGTGGEKLFF	NA	TRBV9	TRBJ1-4	TRBD1
TGCAGTGCTAGAGAAGGGGCCCTGACTTTCTTT	CSAREGALTFF	NA	TRBV20-1	TRBJ1-1	NA
TGCGCCAGCAGCTTGGCAGGGGTTAGACAGAACACTGAAGCTTTCTTT	CASSLAGVRQNTEAFF	NA	TRBV5-1	TRBJ1-1	NA
TGTGCCAGCAGCCAACTAGCGGGGGAGCCCTACGAGCAGTACTTC	CASSQLAGEPYEQYF	NA	TRBV6-5	TRBJ2-7	TRBD2
TGTGCCAGCAGACTCGCAGGGGGTTGGTATACTGAAGCTTTCTTT	CASRLAGGWYTEAFF	NA	TRBV2	TRBJ1-1	TRBD1
TGTGCCAGCAGCCACAGGGGGAACACTGAAGCTTTCTTT	CASSHRGNTEAFF	NA	TRBV7-8	TRBJ1-1	TRBD1
TGTGCCAGCAGCGTAGGGCAGGGAAGAGACGAGCAGTACTTC	CASSVGQGRDEQYF	once	TRBV9	TRBJ2-7	NA
TGTGCCAGCAGCTTGCTAGCGGGAGTTACCGGGGAGCTGTTTTTT	CASSLLAGVTGELFF	once	TRBV7-7	TRBJ2-2	TRBD2
TGCGCCAGCAGGGAGGGACAGGGGTTTCATGGCTACACCTTC	CASREGQGFHGYTF	NA	TRBV10-1	TRBJ1-2	TRBD1
TGTGCCAGCAGCAAACGCCATGGACAGCTGTTTGCCTACAATGAGCAGTTCTTC	CASSKRHGQLFAYNEQFF	NA	TRBV9	TRBJ2-1	NA
TGCGCCAGCAGCTCGGGCGACTTAGTGGGGGCCAATGAGCAGTTCTTC	CASSSGDLVGANEQFF	NA	TRBV5-1	TRBJ2-1	NA
TGTGCCAGAAGCTTTGGACAGGGATCGAAAACTGAAGCTTTCTTT	CARSFGQGSKTEAFF	once	TRBV5-3	TRBJ1-1	TRBD1